Listed below are T cell receptor beta chains from one sample, sequenced in a study of early T cells in non-severe SARS-CoV-2 infection. TCRdb re-called the 5' RACE reads through MiXCR, storing one row per CDR3 protein. This table has about 80,000 distinct CDR3 sequences, over 9.5% appearing once. Sequenced: whole blood. These receptors were collected from an adult who was a healthcare worker with PCR-confirmed SARS-CoV-2 infection or an uninfected control (not recorded which). The CDR3 runs from the conserved cysteine through the conserved F or W. D genes are given only for firm matches. Clone size is given for some rows only: seen once, a few or many times, or a class if the clone is expanded.

j_call: TRBJ2-1; clone_size: many; v_call: TRBV3-1; d_call: TRBD2; cdr3_aa: CASTTGLAGGGPLNEQFF; cdr3_nt: TGTGCCAGCACCACAGGACTAGCGGGAGGGGGACCCCTCAATGAGCAGTTCTTC
j_call: TRBJ1-2; clone_size: .; v_call: TRBV7-9; d_call: .; cdr3_aa: CASSFTGSERDGYTF; cdr3_nt: TGTGCCAGCAGCTTCACAGGGAGTGAGAGGGATGGCTACACCTTC
j_call: TRBJ2-1; clone_size: .; v_call: TRBV7-2; d_call: TRBD2; cdr3_aa: CASSSLAGGQQFF; cdr3_nt: TGTGCCAGCAGCTCACTAGCGGGAGGTCAGCAGTTCTTC
j_call: TRBJ2-6; clone_size: few; v_call: TRBV5-1; d_call: .; cdr3_aa: CASSLYGDGANVLTF; cdr3_nt: TGCGCCAGCAGCTTGTATGGAGATGGGGCCAACGTCCTGACTTTC
j_call: TRBJ2-7; clone_size: many; v_call: TRBV4-2; d_call: TRBD2; cdr3_aa: CASSQLAGPSYEQYF; cdr3_nt: TGTGCCAGCAGCCAACTAGCGGGACCCTCCTACGAGCAGTACTTC
j_call: TRBJ2-5; clone_size: many; v_call: TRBV13; d_call: TRBD2; cdr3_aa: CASSLEREIPQYF; cdr3_nt: TGTGCCAGCAGCTTAGAGCGGGAGATCCCCCAGTACTTC
j_call: TRBJ1-1; clone_size: many; v_call: TRBV28; d_call: .; cdr3_aa: CASSFQLNTEAFF; cdr3_nt: TGTGCCAGCAGTTTCCAGTTGAACACTGAAGCTTTCTTT
j_call: TRBJ1-4; clone_size: many; v_call: TRBV4-2; d_call: .; cdr3_aa: CASSRNPGRRNEKLFF; cdr3_nt: TGTGCCAGCAGCCGGAATCCGGGACGCAGAAATGAAAAACTGTTTTTT
j_call: TRBJ2-2; clone_size: few; v_call: TRBV2; d_call: TRBD1; cdr3_aa: CASSRDRGQGELFF; cdr3_nt: TGTGCCAGCAGCCGAGACAGGGGGCAAGGGGAGCTGTTTTTT
j_call: TRBJ1-6; clone_size: few; v_call: TRBV20-1; d_call: TRBD1; cdr3_aa: CSASSSQGANSPLHF; cdr3_nt: TGCAGTGCTAGCTCCAGTCAGGGGGCGAATTCACCCCTCCACTTT
j_call: TRBJ2-4; clone_size: .; v_call: TRBV12-3/TRBV12-4; d_call: TRBD1; cdr3_aa: CASSPQGAVKKNIQYF; cdr3_nt: TGTGCCAGCAGTCCCCAGGGGGCGGTCAAGAAAAACATTCAGTACTTC
j_call: TRBJ1-5; clone_size: many; v_call: TRBV29-1; d_call: .; cdr3_aa: CSVLEGGNQPQHF; cdr3_nt: TGCAGCGTTTTGGAAGGGGGGAACCAGCCCCAGCATTTT
j_call: TRBJ2-1; clone_size: many; v_call: TRBV20-1; d_call: TRBD2; cdr3_aa: CSAKTETSGRRNEQFF; cdr3_nt: TGCAGTGCTAAAACCGAGACTAGCGGGAGAAGGAATGAGCAGTTCTTC
j_call: TRBJ2-1; clone_size: few; v_call: TRBV7-6; d_call: TRBD2; cdr3_aa: CASSLGLAVEQFF; cdr3_nt: TGTGCCAGCAGCTTAGGACTAGCCGTTGAGCAGTTCTTC
j_call: TRBJ1-5; clone_size: few; v_call: TRBV4-1; d_call: .; cdr3_aa: CASSQYTGNQPQHF; cdr3_nt: TGCGCCAGCAGCCAATATACCGGCAATCAGCCCCAGCATTTT
j_call: TRBJ2-2; clone_size: few; v_call: TRBV12-3/TRBV12-4; d_call: .; cdr3_aa: CASTGPGELFF; cdr3_nt: TGTGCCAGCACGGGTCCCGGGGAGCTGTTTTTT
j_call: TRBJ2-2; clone_size: few; v_call: TRBV7-8; d_call: .; cdr3_aa: CASSLALSGNTGELFF; cdr3_nt: TGTGCCAGCAGCTTAGCGCTGAGCGGAAACACCGGGGAGCTGTTTTTT
j_call: TRBJ2-3; clone_size: many; v_call: TRBV30; d_call: TRBD2; cdr3_aa: CAWSGLAGPDTQYF; cdr3_nt: TGTGCCTGGAGTGGACTAGCGGGACCAGATACGCAGTATTTT